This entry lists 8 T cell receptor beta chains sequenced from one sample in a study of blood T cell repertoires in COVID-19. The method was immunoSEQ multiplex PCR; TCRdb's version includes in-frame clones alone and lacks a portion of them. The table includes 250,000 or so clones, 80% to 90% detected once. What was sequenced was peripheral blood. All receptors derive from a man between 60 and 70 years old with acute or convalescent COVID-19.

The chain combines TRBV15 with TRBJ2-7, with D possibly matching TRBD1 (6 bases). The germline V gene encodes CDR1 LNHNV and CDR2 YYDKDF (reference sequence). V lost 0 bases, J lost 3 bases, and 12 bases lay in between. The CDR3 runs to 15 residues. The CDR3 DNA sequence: TGTGCCACCAGCAGAGACTCGGACAGCAACTACGAGCAGTACTTC. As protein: CATSRDSDSNYEQYF.

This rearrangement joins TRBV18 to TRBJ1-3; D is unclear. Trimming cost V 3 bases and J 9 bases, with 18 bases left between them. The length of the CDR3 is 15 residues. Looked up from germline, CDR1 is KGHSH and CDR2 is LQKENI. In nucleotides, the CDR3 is TGTGCCAGCTCACCGGAGGGTATTCCCCACGGCACCATATATTTT. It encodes CASSPEGIPHGTIYF.

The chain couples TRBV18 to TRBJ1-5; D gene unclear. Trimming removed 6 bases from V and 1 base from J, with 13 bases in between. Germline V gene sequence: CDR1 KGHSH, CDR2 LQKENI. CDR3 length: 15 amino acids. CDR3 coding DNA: TGTGCCAGCTCCGAACTAGGGCAGAGCAATCAGCCCCAGCATTTT. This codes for CASSELGQSNQPQHF.

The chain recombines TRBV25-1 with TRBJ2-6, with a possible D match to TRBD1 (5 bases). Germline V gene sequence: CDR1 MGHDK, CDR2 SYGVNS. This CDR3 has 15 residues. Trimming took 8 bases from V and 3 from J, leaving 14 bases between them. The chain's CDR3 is CASSRQGYGANVLTF. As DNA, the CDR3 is TGTGCCAGCTCAAGGCAGGGTTATGGGGCCAACGTCCTGACTTTC.

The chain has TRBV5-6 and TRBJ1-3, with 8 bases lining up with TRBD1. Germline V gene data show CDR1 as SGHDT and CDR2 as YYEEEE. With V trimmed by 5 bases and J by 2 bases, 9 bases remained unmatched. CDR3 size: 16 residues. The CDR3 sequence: CASRFGQGPPGNTIYF. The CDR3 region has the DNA TGTGCCAGCAGGTTCGGACAGGGTCCGCCTGGAAACACCATATATTTT.

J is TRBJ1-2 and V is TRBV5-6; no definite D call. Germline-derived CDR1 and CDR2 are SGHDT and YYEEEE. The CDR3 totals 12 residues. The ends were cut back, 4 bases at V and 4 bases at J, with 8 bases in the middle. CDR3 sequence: CASSQFPYGYTF. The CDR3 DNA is TGTGCCAGCAGCCAATTCCCCTATGGCTACACCTTC.

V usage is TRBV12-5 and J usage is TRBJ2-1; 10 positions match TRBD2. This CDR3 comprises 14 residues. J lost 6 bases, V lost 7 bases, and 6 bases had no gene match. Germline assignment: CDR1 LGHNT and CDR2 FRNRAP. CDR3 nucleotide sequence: TGTGCTAGTGCAGGAGCGGGAGGGTTCAATGAGCAGTTCTTC. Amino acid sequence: CASAGAGGFNEQFF.

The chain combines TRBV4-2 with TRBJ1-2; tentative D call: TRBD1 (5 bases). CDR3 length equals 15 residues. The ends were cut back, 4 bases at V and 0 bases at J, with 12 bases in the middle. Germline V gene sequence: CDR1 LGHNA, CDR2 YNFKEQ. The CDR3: CASSPPSGSNYGYTF. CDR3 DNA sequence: TGTGCCAGCAGCCCTCCCTCAGGGTCTAACTATGGCTACACCTTC.